The 7 T cell receptor beta chains listed next were all sequenced from one sample in a study of cytomegalovirus exposure and HLA in healthy donors. The PCR employed 60 Vbeta primers together with 13 Jbeta primers. Data came from immunoSEQ multiplex PCR; TCRdb stores just in-frame clones and leaves some out. This table has 100,000 to 150,000 clones, 55% to 80% appearing once. Material: PBMCs. The receptors were sampled from a woman aged 40 to 55 in good health and CMV-seronegative.

This clone has just a few counts. The gene calls are TRBV5-4 and TRBJ2-7, with no clear D. This CDR3 spans 14 amino acids. Germline CDR1 reads SGHNT; CDR2 reads YYREEE (reference sequence). The ends were cut back, 0 bases at V and 5 bases at J, with 12 bases in the middle. CDR3 DNA sequence: TGTGCCAGCAGCTTGGCCGGTAACTTGAACGAGCAGTACTTC. It yields the protein CASSLAGNLNEQYF.

A few counts support this clone. This chain joins TRBV19 and TRBJ2-3; a possible D gene is TRBD2 (6 bases). Trimming cost V 6 bases and J 1 base, with 11 bases left between them. The germline V gene has CDR1 LNHDA and CDR2 SQIVND (reference sequence). The CDR3 has 14 residues. In nucleotides, the CDR3 is TGTGCCAGTAGAGGAGGGATGGGCACAGATACGCAGTATTTT. The encoded protein is CASRGGMGTDTQYF.

V usage is TRBV19 and J usage is TRBJ1-2, with 9 nucleotides matching TRBD1. Germline V CDR1 and CDR2: LNHDA, SQIVND (reference sequence). The CDR3 has 14 residues. V lost 4 bases and J lost 10; bases outside the gene matches: 10. The CDR3 DNA reads TGTGCCAGTAGTAGGGACAGGGAAATTGTAGTCTACACCTTC. It is translated as CASSRDREIVVYTF.

The chain employs TRBV6-1 and TRBJ2-1; TRBD2 matches 11 bases. CDR1 is MNHNS and CDR2 is SASEGT in the germline V gene. After removal of 3 bases from V and 4 bases from J, the junction contained 2 bases not matched to a gene. The CDR3 is made up of 15 amino acids. CDR3 in DNA: TGTGCCAGCAGTGATACTAGCGGGGGATACAATGAGCAGTTCTTC. Its translation is CASSDTSGGYNEQFF.

This clone was observed a single time. V usage is TRBV5-1 and J usage is TRBJ2-4; 7 bases align to TRBD2. The germline V gene has CDR1 SGHRS and CDR2 YFSETQ. V shed 0 bases and J 8 bases; nucleotides not matched to a gene: 8. This CDR3 region has 15 residues. The CDR3 coding sequence is TGCGCCAGCAGCTTGGGGGACTACCCCGGGGACATTCAGTACTTC. Translating it yields CASSLGDYPGDIQYF.

The V gene is TRBV14, the J gene TRBJ1-1; no firm D call. Trimming removed 1 base at V and 4 bases at J, with 10 bases between. There are 14 residues in the CDR3. Germline V CDR1 and CDR2: SGHDN, FVKESK. This CDR3 is CASSQGLPGTEAFF. DNA of the CDR3: TGTGCCAGCAGCCAAGGGTTGCCAGGCACTGAAGCTTTCTTT.

A note on this clone: Other DNA sequences within the sample encode an identical CDR3. The V gene is TRBV5-1, the J gene TRBJ1-5; 7 positions agree with TRBD1. The V gene end was trimmed by 4 bases and the J gene end by 5 bases; junction bases not matched to a gene: 6. This CDR3 region has 14 residues. Germline V gives CDR1 SGHRS, CDR2 YFSETQ. CDR3 loop: CASSLRQGDQPQHF. The CDR3 DNA reads as TGCGCCAGCAGCCTACGTCAGGGGGATCAGCCCCAGCATTTT.